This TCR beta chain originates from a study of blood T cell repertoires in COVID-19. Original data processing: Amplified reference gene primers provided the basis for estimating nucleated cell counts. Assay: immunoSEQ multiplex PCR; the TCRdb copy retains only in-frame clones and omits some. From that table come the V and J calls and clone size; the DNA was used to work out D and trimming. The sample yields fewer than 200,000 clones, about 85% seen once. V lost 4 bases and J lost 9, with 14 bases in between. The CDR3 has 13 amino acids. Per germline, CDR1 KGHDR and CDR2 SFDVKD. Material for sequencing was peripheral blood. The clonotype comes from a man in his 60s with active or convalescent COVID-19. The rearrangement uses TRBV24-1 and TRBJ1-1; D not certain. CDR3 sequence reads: CATSDLMWAQAFF. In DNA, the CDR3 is TGTGCCACCAGTGACCTGATGTGGGCGCAAGCTTTCTTT.